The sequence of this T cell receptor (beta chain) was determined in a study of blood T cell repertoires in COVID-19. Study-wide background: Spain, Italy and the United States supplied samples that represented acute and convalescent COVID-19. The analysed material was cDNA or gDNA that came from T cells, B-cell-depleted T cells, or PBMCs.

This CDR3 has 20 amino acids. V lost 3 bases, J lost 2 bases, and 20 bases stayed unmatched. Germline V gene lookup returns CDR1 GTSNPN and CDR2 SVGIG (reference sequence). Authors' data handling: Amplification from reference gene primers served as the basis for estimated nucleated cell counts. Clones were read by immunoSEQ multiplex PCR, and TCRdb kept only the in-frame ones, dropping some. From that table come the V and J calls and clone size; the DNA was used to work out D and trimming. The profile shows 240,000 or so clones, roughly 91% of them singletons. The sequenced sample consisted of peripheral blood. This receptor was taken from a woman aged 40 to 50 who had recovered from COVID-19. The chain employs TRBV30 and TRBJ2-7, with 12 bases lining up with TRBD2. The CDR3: CAWRGRSGTSGQAPTYEQYF. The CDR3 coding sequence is TGTGCCTGGAGGGGGCGTTCCGGGACTAGCGGGCAGGCCCCCACCTACGAGCAGTACTTC.